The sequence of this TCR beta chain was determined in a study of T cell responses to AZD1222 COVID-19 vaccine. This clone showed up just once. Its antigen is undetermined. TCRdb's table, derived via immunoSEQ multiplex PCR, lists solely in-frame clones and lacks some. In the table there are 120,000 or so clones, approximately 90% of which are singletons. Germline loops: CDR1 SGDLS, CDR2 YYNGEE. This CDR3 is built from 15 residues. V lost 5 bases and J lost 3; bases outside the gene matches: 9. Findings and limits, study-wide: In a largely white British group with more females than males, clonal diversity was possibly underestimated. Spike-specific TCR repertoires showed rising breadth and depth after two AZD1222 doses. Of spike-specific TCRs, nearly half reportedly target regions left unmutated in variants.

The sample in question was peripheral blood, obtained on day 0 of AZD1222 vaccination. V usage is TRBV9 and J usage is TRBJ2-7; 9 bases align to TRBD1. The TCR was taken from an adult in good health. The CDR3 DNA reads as TGTGCCAGCAGTGAGGGGACAGGGACCTTCTACGAGCAGTACTTC. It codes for CASSEGTGTFYEQYF.